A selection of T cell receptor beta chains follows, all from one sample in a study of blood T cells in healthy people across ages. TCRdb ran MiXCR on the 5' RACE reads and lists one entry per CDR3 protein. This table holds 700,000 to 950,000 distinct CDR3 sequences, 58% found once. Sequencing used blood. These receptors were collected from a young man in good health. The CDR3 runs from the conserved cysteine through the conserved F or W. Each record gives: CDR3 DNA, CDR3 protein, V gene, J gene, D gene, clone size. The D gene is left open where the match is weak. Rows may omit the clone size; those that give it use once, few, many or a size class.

DNA: TGTGCCAGCAGCGTCCAGGGCTCCCCACCTGCGGAGACCCAGTACTTC; CDR3: CASSVQGSPPAETQYF; V: TRBV2; J: TRBJ2-5; D: -; size: -
DNA: TGCAGCGTTGAGGACGGACAAGAGACCCAGTACTTC; CDR3: CSVEDGQETQYF; V: TRBV29-1; J: TRBJ2-5; D: -; size: -
DNA: TGCAGTGCTATTCGGGGGTACGGCAATCAGCCCCAGCATTTT; CDR3: CSAIRGYGNQPQHF; V: TRBV20-1; J: TRBJ1-5; D: -; size: -
DNA: TGTGCCAGCAGCGACCCAAGGGGGAATGAGCAGTTCTTC; CDR3: CASSDPRGNEQFF; V: TRBV7-9; J: TRBJ2-1; D: -; size: -
DNA: TGTGCCAGCAGTGAATACAGCGCCTACAATGAGCAGTTCTTC; CDR3: CASSEYSAYNEQFF; V: TRBV2; J: TRBJ2-1; D: -; size: -
DNA: TGTGCCAGCAGCACCGGGACTAGCGGGGGGGCCGGAGATACGCAGTATTTT; CDR3: CASSTGTSGGAGDTQYF; V: TRBV11-2; J: TRBJ2-3; D: TRBD2; size: few
DNA: TGTGCCAGCGGGGGACTAGCGGAACTGTTCTTC; CDR3: CASGGLAELFF; V: TRBV3-1; J: TRBJ2-1; D: TRBD2; size: -
DNA: TGCAGTGCTAGAGATCTTTTGGGGGGCAGAGATGGCTACACCTTC; CDR3: CSARDLLGGRDGYTF; V: TRBV20-1; J: TRBJ1-2; D: -; size: many
DNA: TGTGCCAGTAGTCCCGGGGTAGCGGGAGTATTCGGCGAGCAGTACTTC; CDR3: CASSPGVAGVFGEQYF; V: TRBV19; J: TRBJ2-7; D: TRBD2; size: few
DNA: TGCAGTGCTAGAGATTCTGTCGCGGACGGGTACAATGAGCAGTTCTTC; CDR3: CSARDSVADGYNEQFF; V: TRBV20-1; J: TRBJ2-1; D: -; size: -
DNA: TGTGCCAGCAGGACAGAACAGGGAAAAGAGACCCAGTACTTC; CDR3: CASRTEQGKETQYF; V: TRBV6-6; J: TRBJ2-5; D: -; size: -
DNA: TGTGCCAGCAGCTTTAGACTAGGCGGAGATACGCAGTATTTT; CDR3: CASSFRLGGDTQYF; V: TRBV7-2; J: TRBJ2-3; D: -; size: -
DNA: TGTGCCAGCAGCGTGGACCCGACTCACAATGAGCAGTTCTTC; CDR3: CASSVDPTHNEQFF; V: TRBV9; J: TRBJ2-1; D: -; size: few
DNA: TGTGCCATCAGTGAAGCTGAAGAGACCCAGTACTTC; CDR3: CAISEAEETQYF; V: TRBV10-3; J: TRBJ2-5; D: -; size: few
DNA: TGTGCCAGCAGCTTCGGACTAGCGGGAGCCTACAATGAGCAGTTCTTC; CDR3: CASSFGLAGAYNEQFF; V: TRBV7-2; J: TRBJ2-1; D: TRBD2; size: few
DNA: TGTGCCAGCAGCCACTTAGCGGGAGAAGCCAATGAGCAGTTCTTC; CDR3: CASSHLAGEANEQFF; V: TRBV4-2; J: TRBJ2-1; D: TRBD2; size: -
DNA: TGTGCCAGCAGTTTTGGCGGGAGGTGGGAGACCCAGTACTTC; CDR3: CASSFGGRWETQYF; V: TRBV12-3/TRBV12-4; J: TRBJ2-5; D: TRBD2; size: -
DNA: TGTGCCAGCAGTTATAGTAGCTTCCCAGTCGGCTACACCTTC; CDR3: CASSYSSFPVGYTF; V: TRBV6-2/TRBV6-3; J: TRBJ1-2; D: -; size: -
DNA: TGTGCCAGCAGCTTATTAGGAGGCCCGGGAGGCTACACCTTC; CDR3: CASSLLGGPGGYTF; V: TRBV7-3; J: TRBJ1-2; D: -; size: -
DNA: TGCGCCAGCAGCCAAGGGGACTATGGCTACACCTTC; CDR3: CASSQGDYGYTF; V: TRBV4-3; J: TRBJ1-2; D: -; size: many
DNA: TGTGCCAGCAGCCCGACCTCCCGCGACGAGCAGTACTTC; CDR3: CASSPTSRDEQYF; V: TRBV12-3/TRBV12-4; J: TRBJ2-7; D: -; size: few
DNA: TGTGCCATCAGTGCTAGCGGGGTGGGCAATGAGCAGTTCTTC; CDR3: CAISASGVGNEQFF; V: TRBV10-3; J: TRBJ2-1; D: TRBD2; size: few
DNA: TGTGCCAGCAGTTACTCAAGGGGATATCCAGAGACCCAGTACTTC; CDR3: CASSYSRGYPETQYF; V: TRBV6-5; J: TRBJ2-5; D: -; size: -
DNA: TGTGCCAGCAGCTTAGTTTGGGTTGAAGAGACCCAGTACTTC; CDR3: CASSLVWVEETQYF; V: TRBV7-2; J: TRBJ2-5; D: -; size: -
DNA: TGTGCCAGCAGCCAAAATCCGACAGATACGCAGTATTTT; CDR3: CASSQNPTDTQYF; V: TRBV7-2; J: TRBJ2-3; D: -; size: -
DNA: TGTGCCAGCAGCTTAGCTCGGACGGGGGGCAATGAGCAGTTCTTC; CDR3: CASSLARTGGNEQFF; V: TRBV11-2; J: TRBJ2-1; D: TRBD2; size: few
DNA: TGTGCCAGCAGTGAAGCGCGACAGGTCTACGAGCAGTACTTC; CDR3: CASSEARQVYEQYF; V: TRBV25-1; J: TRBJ2-7; D: -; size: once
DNA: TGTGCCAGCAGCTTTACTACGACAGGCTCCTACGAGCAGTACTTC; CDR3: CASSFTTTGSYEQYF; V: TRBV7-8; J: TRBJ2-7; D: -; size: -
DNA: TGCAGTGCTCCCAGGAGAACTGACTCTGGGGCCAACGTCCTGACTTTC; CDR3: CSAPRRTDSGANVLTF; V: TRBV20-1; J: TRBJ2-6; D: -; size: -
DNA: TGTGCCAGCAGCCAGGGACTAGCAGATACGCGGTATTTT; CDR3: CASSQGLADTRYF; V: TRBV7-3; J: TRBJ2-3; D: TRBD2; size: -
DNA: TGTGCCAGCGGGGCGGAAACCTACGAGCAGTACTTC; CDR3: CASGAETYEQYF; V: TRBV6-4; J: TRBJ2-7; D: -; size: -
DNA: TGTGCCAGCAGCCAAGACCTCGTTCAGACCCAGTACTTC; CDR3: CASSQDLVQTQYF; V: TRBV3-1; J: TRBJ2-5; D: -; size: -
DNA: TGCGCCAGCAGCGCTTGGCAGGGGGTTGCCTGCGAGCAGTACTTC; CDR3: CASSAWQGVACEQYF; V: TRBV5-1; J: TRBJ2-7; D: TRBD1; size: -
DNA: TGCAGCGTTGCCCGGGACAGAGGCTACACCTTC; CDR3: CSVARDRGYTF; V: TRBV29-1; J: TRBJ1-2; D: TRBD1; size: -
DNA: TGCAGTGCCAGAGTGACTAGCGGGGTCAATGAGCAGTTCTTC; CDR3: CSARVTSGVNEQFF; V: TRBV20-1; J: TRBJ2-1; D: TRBD2; size: few
DNA: TGTGCCAGCAGCTCCCTATCTGAGCCAAGCGAGCAGTACTTC; CDR3: CASSSLSEPSEQYF; V: TRBV11-3; J: TRBJ2-7; D: -; size: -
DNA: TGCGCCAGCAGCTCTGGCCCTTCGGAAGAGACCCAGTACTTC; CDR3: CASSSGPSEETQYF; V: TRBV5-1; J: TRBJ2-5; D: -; size: -
DNA: TGCGGTGCCGACGCGGGAAGGTGGGATGAGCAGTTCTTC; CDR3: CGADAGRWDEQFF; V: TRBV20-1; J: TRBJ2-1; D: -; size: -
DNA: TGTGCCAGCAGCTTAGAACTAGCGGGGTTCTACGAGCAGTACTTC; CDR3: CASSLELAGFYEQYF; V: TRBV7-2; J: TRBJ2-7; D: TRBD2; size: few
DNA: TGCAGCGTTATCCCCACTAGCGGGGGGGCGAAGACCCAGTACTTC; CDR3: CSVIPTSGGAKTQYF; V: TRBV29-1; J: TRBJ2-5; D: TRBD2; size: -
DNA: TGCGCCAGCGGTGGAGGGACGGATGAAAAACTGTTTTTT; CDR3: CASGGGTDEKLFF; V: TRBV5-1; J: TRBJ1-4; D: -; size: -
DNA: TGTGCCAGCAGCTTGGACAGGGCCGAGGGGCAGTTCTTC; CDR3: CASSLDRAEGQFF; V: TRBV7-9; J: TRBJ2-1; D: TRBD1; size: -